Sequencing of this T cell receptor (beta chain) was carried out in a study of cytomegalovirus exposure and HLA in healthy donors. Across the whole study: The Caucasian-associated ancestry cluster held around 76% of around 380 genotyped donors. General study points: Reportedly, diagnosis of cytomegalovirus status by the classifier showed high specificity and sensitivity.

A note on this clone: Its antigen is not known.

Amplification used 60 Vbeta primers and 13 Jbeta primers. In the study's own analysis: There were tens of millions of unique TCR beta chains by a later count, and some 12 million of them were shared. Profiling relied on immunoSEQ multiplex PCR, and the TCRdb table lists in-frame clones only, not all of them. That table is the source of V, J and clone size, and D and trimming were worked out from the DNA. The profile shows about 120,000 clones, 75% of them singletons. Losses at the gene ends were 8 bases for V and 2 bases for J; bases not matched to a gene: 6. There are 15 residues in the CDR3. The germline CDR1 and CDR2 sequences are ENHRY and SYGVKD.

The gene calls are TRBV10-3 and TRBJ2-6; 7 positions match TRBD1. The sequence derives from a woman in her thirties or forties in good health and CMV-seropositive. What was sequenced was PBMCs. CDR3 in amino acids: CAIEDRVTGANVLTF. In DNA form, the CDR3 reads TGTGCCATCGAAGACAGGGTTACTGGGGCCAACGTCCTGACTTTC.